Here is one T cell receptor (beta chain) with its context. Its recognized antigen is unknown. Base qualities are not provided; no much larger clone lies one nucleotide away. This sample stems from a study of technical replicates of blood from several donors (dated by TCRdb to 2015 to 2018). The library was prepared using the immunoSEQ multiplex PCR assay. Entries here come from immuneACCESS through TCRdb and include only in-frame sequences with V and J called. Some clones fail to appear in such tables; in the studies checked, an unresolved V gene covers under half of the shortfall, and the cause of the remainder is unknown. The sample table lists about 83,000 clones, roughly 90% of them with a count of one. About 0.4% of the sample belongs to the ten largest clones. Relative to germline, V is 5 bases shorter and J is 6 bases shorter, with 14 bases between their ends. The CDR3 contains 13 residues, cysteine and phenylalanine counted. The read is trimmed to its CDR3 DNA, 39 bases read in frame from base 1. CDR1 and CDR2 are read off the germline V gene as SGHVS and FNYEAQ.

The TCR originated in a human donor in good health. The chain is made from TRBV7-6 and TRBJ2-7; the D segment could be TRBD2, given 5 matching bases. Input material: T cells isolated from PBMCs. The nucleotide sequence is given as TGTGCCAGCAGCGCCGGACTTTGGGGCGAGCAGTACTTC. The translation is CASSAGLWGEQYF.